Below are 29 T cell receptor beta chains sequenced from a single sample in a study of T cell clonality in common variable immunodeficiency. Using immunoSEQ multiplex PCR, the repertoire was profiled, and TCRdb retains in-frame clones only, with some absent. The repertoire consists of around 55,000 clones, none detected only once. The sequenced sample was peripheral blood mononuclear cells. The receptors shown here come from a person aged 18 to 75 in good health.

There are many counts of this clone. Sequencing ends 3 residues short of the CDR3 end; the germline J gene provides the rest. The V and J genes are TRBV7-2 and TRBJ1-2; D is unresolved. V was pared by 3 bases and J by 7 bases, with 6 bases between. CDR3 size: 11 residues. The germline V gene encodes CDR1 SGHTA and CDR2 FQGNSA. CDR3 region: CASSLYLGYTF. Incomplete CDR3 DNA: TGTGCCAGCAGCTTGTATCTTGGC.

This clone was seen repeatedly, ten times or more. The read is 3 residues too short to cover the CDR3 end, so that end is filled in from the germline J gene. The gene calls are TRBV14 and TRBJ1-2, with no clear D. Germline CDR1 is SGHDN and CDR2 is FVKESK. Trimming shortened V by 0 bases and J by 4 bases, and 6 bases separated the two germline ends. The CDR3 loop spans 13 amino acids. CDR3 DNA (partial): TGTGCCAGCAGCCAAGAGACATTCTATGGC. Translation gives CASSQETFYG. In full, the CDR3 is CASSQETFYGYTF.

This clone was counted ten times or more. CDR3 region: CASSQVAGAYNEQFF. Partial CDR3 DNA: TGTGCCAGCAGCCAAGTAGCGGGAGCTTACAATGAG. The chain combines TRBV4-2 with TRBJ2-1; TRBD2 agrees at 9 bases. The CDR3 end is not reached by the read, which stops 3 residues before it; the germline J gene fills it in. The CDR3 is 15 amino acids. The junction had 2 bases not matched to a gene; V was cut back by 1 base and J by 4 bases. Germline assignment: CDR1 LGHNA and CDR2 YNFKEQ.

For this clone: The read falls 3 residues short of the CDR3 end, and the missing part is taken from the germline J gene. V is TRBV10-2 and J is TRBJ1-2; perhaps TRBD1 as D (6 bases). V was shortened by 3 bases and J by 7 bases, with 15 bases between the two germline ends. Germline CDR1 is WSHSY and CDR2 is SAAADI. CDR3 length: 14 residues. The CDR3 sequence is CASSEATGIGGYTF. Incomplete CDR3 DNA: TGCGCCAGCAGTGAAGCTACAGGGATCGGTGGC.

This clone was counted ten times or more. The read halts 3 residues ahead of the CDR3 end, with the missing end drawn from the germline J gene. The rearrangement links TRBV12-5 to TRBJ1-5; D not certain. The CDR3 has 15 amino acids. Trimming took off 2 bases at V and 9 bases at J, with 17 bases between the two ends. CDR1 is LGHNT, CDR2 FRNRAP, per germline. The CDR3 DNA, read in part, is TGTGCTAGTGGTTTGACATCCAGGTCCGTCGGGCCC. Amino acid sequence: CASGLTSRSVGP. In full, the CDR3 reads CASGLTSRSVGPQHF.

This clone is medium-sized within its sample. The read ends 3 residues shy of where the CDR3 ends; the end is completed using the germline J gene. The rearrangement joins TRBV20-1 to TRBJ2-3, with 8 bases lining up with TRBD2. CDR3 length equals 16 residues. V trimming: 2 bases; J trimming: 3 bases; junction bases outside the gene matches: 10. Germline loops: CDR1 DFQATT, CDR2 SNEGSKA (reference sequence). The part of the CDR3 DNA that was read is TGCAGTGCTAGACCCGTAGCGGGGCCCAAAACAGATACG. It codes for CSARPVAGPKTDT. The full CDR3 protein reads CSARPVAGPKTDTQYF.

This clone was detected ten times or more. The CDR3 region is CSVGRTQPETQYF. The sequenced part of the CDR3 DNA is TGCAGCGTTGGGAGGACTCAGCCGGAGACC. The gene calls are TRBV29-1 and TRBJ2-5; possibly TRBD2 for D (5 bases). The CDR3 goes on 3 residues after the read ends, and that part is filled in from the germline J gene. The CDR3 is made up of 13 amino acids. Germline CDR1 and CDR2: SQVTM and ANQGSEA. V shed 4 bases and J shed 5 bases, with 14 bases lying between them.

This clone came up many times. The DNA ends 3 residues before the CDR3 does, and the rest of the CDR3 is filled in from the germline J gene. This chain joins TRBV4-1 and TRBJ2-2, with a possible D match to TRBD1 (5 bases). Trimming cost V 1 base and J 3 bases, with 12 bases left between them. Germline loops: CDR1 MGHRA, CDR2 YSYEKL. This CDR3 spans 16 amino acids. CDR3 region: CASSQVWGSDTGELFF. The covered CDR3 bases are TGCGCCAGCAGCCAAGTATGGGGCTCGGACACCGGGGAG.

The sample holds many counts of this clone. The sequence runs out 3 residues before the end of the CDR3; the remainder is reconstructed from the germline J gene. V usage is TRBV7-2 and J usage is TRBJ2-1; D may be TRBD2 (6 bases). This CDR3 is built from 14 residues. V lost 5 bases and J lost 8, with 16 bases in between. Looked up from germline, CDR1 is SGHTA and CDR2 is FQGNSA. CDR3 sequence: CASSTGTHRYEQFF. The CDR3 bases that were read are TGTGCCAGCAGCACCGGGACTCACAGGTATGAG.

There are many counts of this clone. Coverage ceases 3 residues before the CDR3 finishes, and the germline J gene fills in the end. The rearrangement joins TRBV6-2 or TRBV6-3 to TRBJ2-3; 10 bases are a match to TRBD2. The V gene end was trimmed by 2 bases and the J gene end by 6 bases; junction bases not matched to a gene: 11. This CDR3 comprises 17 residues. CDR1 MNHEY and CDR2 SVGEGT come from the germline V gene. CDR3 sequence: CASSYHPQREGPDTQYF. The CDR3 DNA, read in part, is TGTGCCAGCAGTTACCACCCTCAGCGGGAGGGCCCTGATACG.

At least ten counts were recorded for this clone. The read is 3 residues too short to cover the CDR3 end, so that end is filled in from the germline J gene. This CDR3 is also generated by other DNA sequences in the sample. V usage is TRBV7-3 and J usage is TRBJ1-3; 11 nucleotides agree with TRBD1. Germline V CDR1 and CDR2: SGHTA, FQGTGA. The CDR3 loop spans 13 amino acids. The junction had 0 bases not matched to a gene; V was cut back by 3 bases and J by 8 bases. The sequenced CDR3 bases are TGTGCCAGCAGCTTGGGACAGGGGGACACC. As protein: CASSLGQGDT. The whole CDR3 protein reads CASSLGQGDTIYF.

This clone was recorded many times. The read halts 3 residues ahead of the CDR3 end, with the missing end drawn from the germline J gene. This sequence joins TRBV30 and TRBJ2-5; 8 bases match TRBD1. CDR1 and CDR2 (germline): GTSNPN, SVGIG (reference sequence). Losses at the gene ends were 1 base for V and 3 bases for J; bases not matched to a gene: 1. This CDR3 spans 13 amino acids. The CDR3 here is CAWSADREETQYF. The DNA read from the CDR3 is TGTGCCTGGAGTGCGGACAGGGAAGAGACC. Filled out from reference TRBV30 and TRBJ2-5, the complete variable domain reads SQTIHQWPATLVQPVGSPLSLECTVEGTSNPNLYWYRQAAGRGLQLLFYSVGIGQISSEVPQNLSASRPQDRQFILSSKKLLLSDSGFYLCAWSADREETQYFGPGTRLLVL.

This clone was observed a handful of times. The read ends 3 residues before the CDR3 terminus; that terminus is restored from the germline J gene. The chain carries TRBV30 and TRBJ2-7; D is ambiguous. The germline V and J ends were trimmed by 2 bases and 2 bases, with 7 bases remaining between them. The CDR3 runs to 12 residues. Per the germline V gene, CDR1 is GTSNPN and CDR2 is SVGIG (reference sequence). Incomplete CDR3 DNA: TGTGCCTGGAGTCAAAAGGCCTACGAG. It encodes CAWSQKAYE. The complete CDR3 protein is CAWSQKAYEQYF.

This clone came up many times. Read data end 3 residues before the CDR3 end; the end is taken from the germline J gene. The rearrangement links TRBV18 to TRBJ2-2; TRBD1 matches at 10 bases. V lost 4 bases, J lost 1 base, and 3 bases stayed unmatched. The length of the CDR3 is 16 residues. In germline, CDR1 is KGHSH, CDR2 LQKENI. Partial CDR3 DNA: TGTGCCAGCTCACACCGGACAGGGGGGAACACCGGGGAG. It encodes CASSHRTGGNTGE. The complete CDR3 reads CASSHRTGGNTGELFF.

This clone appeared many times. The read ends 3 residues before the CDR3 terminus; that terminus is restored from the germline J gene. V and J are TRBV7-3 and TRBJ2-7; D is unresolved. The V and J ends lost 4 bases and 6 bases respectively, with 16 bases between them. Germline V gene data show CDR1 as SGHTA and CDR2 as FQGTGA. The CDR3 covers 14 residues. The DNA read from the CDR3 is TGTGCCAGCAGCTCGCCCTCCGTCGCGCCCGAG. Its translation: CASSSPSVAPE. The CDR3 in full is CASSSPSVAPEQYF.

A word on this clone: The read ends 3 residues early relative to the CDR3; the germline J gene fills the gap. The V gene is TRBV2, the J gene TRBJ2-7; the match to TRBD2 covers 10 bases. The V and J ends lost 8 bases and 4 bases, in that order; junction bases with no gene match: 11. CDR1 is SNHLY and CDR2 is FYNNEI in the germline V gene. The length of the CDR3 is 15 residues. CDR3 region: CASGPGLAIVYEQYF. Partial CDR3 DNA: TGTGCCAGCGGCCCGGGACTAGCGATCGTATACGAG.

This clone has ten or more counts. With the read ending 3 residues before the CDR3 end, the germline J gene is used to fill in that end. J is TRBJ1-2 and V is TRBV5-4; D gene ambiguous. V gave up 1 base and J gave up 4 bases, with 14 bases separating them. In germline, CDR1 is SGHNT, CDR2 YYREEE (reference sequence). The CDR3 totals 15 residues. The CDR3 here is CASSLYNSLTYGYTF. The CDR3 bases that were read are TGTGCCAGCAGCTTGTACAATTCCCTCACCTATGGC.

Many counts were recorded for this clone. The missing CDR3 end, 3 residues past where the read stops, is filled in from the germline J gene. This sequence joins TRBV5-1 and TRBJ2-7; the D gene is possibly TRBD2 (6 bases). There are 15 residues in the CDR3. V lost 0 bases to trimming and J lost 1 base, with 11 bases between them. CDR1 and CDR2 from the germline V gene are SGHRS and YFSETQ. Incomplete CDR3 DNA: TGCGCCAGCAGCTTGGTAGTAGCGGAGTCCTACGAG. Its protein product is CASSLVVAESYE. The entire CDR3 protein reads CASSLVVAESYEQYF.

This clone came up many times. The observed sequence ends 3 residues before the CDR3 terminus, with the missing tail filled in from the germline J gene. This chain uses TRBV6-2 or TRBV6-3 with TRBJ1-6; 7 bases map to TRBD1. The CDR3 sequence is 12 residues long. The germline V gene has CDR1 MNHEY and CDR2 SVGEGT. CDR3 sequence reads: CASSTGQLPLHF. The part of the CDR3 DNA that was read is TGTGCCAGCAGTACGGGACAGCTCCCC.

As concerns this clone: The read gets to within 3 residues of the CDR3 end, and the germline J gene fills in the rest. The chain recombines TRBV5-6 with TRBJ2-5; 7 bases match TRBD1. J gave up 5 bases and V 3 bases, and 10 bases lay outside the gene matches. Germline V gives CDR1 SGHDT, CDR2 YYEEEE. This CDR3 has 15 amino acids. The covered CDR3 bases are TGTGCCAGCAGCTGGCCGGGACAGAGAACGGAGACC. Its protein is CASSWPGQRTET. From start to end, the CDR3 is CASSWPGQRTETQYF.

The sample holds many counts of this clone. The sequence runs out 3 residues before the end of the CDR3; the remainder is reconstructed from the germline J gene. The chain couples TRBV11-2 to TRBJ2-7; 8 bases are shared with TRBD1. From germline, CDR1 is SGHAT and CDR2 FQNNGV. J was trimmed by 1 base and V by 5 bases; bases with no gene match: 7. The CDR3 covers 15 residues. CDR3 bases read: TGTGCCAGCAGCACCCGGCGGACAGGGTCCTACGAG. Translation gives CASSTRRTGSYE. The whole CDR3 reads CASSTRRTGSYEQYF.

This clone was seen a few times. The CDR3 end falls 3 residues outside the read, so it is completed with the germline J gene. The chain has TRBV19 and TRBJ2-1; 10 bases are shared with TRBD1. Germline V gene lookup returns CDR1 LNHDA and CDR2 SQIVND (reference sequence). V lost 5 bases, J lost 4 bases, and 5 bases stayed unmatched. This CDR3 contains 15 residues. CDR3: CASSPGQGGYNEQFF. Partial CDR3 DNA: TGTGCCAGTAGTCCAGGACAGGGGGGATACAATGAG.

Many counts were recorded for this clone. The CDR3 extends 3 residues past the end of the read, so its final part is completed from the germline J gene. The J gene is TRBJ1-5, the V gene TRBV19; possible D gene TRBD1, 6 bases. The CDR3 extends over 14 amino acids. Trimming shortened V by 2 bases and J by 3 bases, and 8 bases separated the two germline ends. Per the germline V gene, CDR1 is LNHDA and CDR2 is SQIVND (reference sequence). This CDR3 reads CASSITGSNQPQHF. CDR3 DNA (partial): TGTGCCAGTAGTATAACAGGGTCCAATCAGCCC.

This clone was counted ten times or more. The sequence runs out 3 residues before the end of the CDR3; the remainder is reconstructed from the germline J gene. The chain links TRBV7-9 to TRBJ2-4; 9 nucleotides line up with TRBD2. Trimming cost V 5 bases and J 6 bases; bases outside gene matches: 5. There are 14 residues in the CDR3. Germline V gives CDR1 SEHNR, CDR2 FQNEAQ (reference sequence). The part of the CDR3 DNA that was read is TGTGCCAGCAGCACTGCTAGCGGGATAAACATT. Translating it yields CASSTASGINI. The entire CDR3 is CASSTASGINIQYF.

The table lists this clone with many counts. The CDR3 extends 3 residues past the end of the read, so its final part is completed from the germline J gene. The chain couples TRBV7-2 to TRBJ1-4, with TRBD1 identical over 9 bases. V lost 5 bases to trimming and J lost 6 bases; unmatched junction nucleotides: 4. The CDR3 runs 14 residues. The germline CDR1 and CDR2 sequences are SGHTA and FQGNSA. This CDR3 is CASSRTGDHEKLFF. The DNA read from the CDR3 is TGTGCCAGCAGCCGGACAGGGGATCATGAAAAA.

This clone was counted at least ten times. The read comes to an end 3 residues before the CDR3 does, leaving the germline J gene to fill in the end. The genes are TRBV19 and TRBJ2-3; 9 bases fit TRBD2. Germline trimming cut 7 bases from V and 6 bases from J; bases unmatched to any gene: 5. This CDR3 region has 13 residues. CDR1 LNHDA and CDR2 SQIVND come from the germline V gene (reference sequence). This chain's CDR3 is CASTLAGSDTQYF. The DNA read from the CDR3 is TGTGCCAGTACCCTAGCGGGGTCGGATACG.

This clone was recorded many times. From the germline J gene comes the end of the CDR3, since the read stops 3 residues before it. The chain employs TRBV12-3 or TRBV12-4 and TRBJ1-2, with D perhaps TRBD1 (5 bases). CDR3 length: 14 amino acids. Trimming removed 3 bases from V and 2 bases from J, with 10 bases in between. The CDR3 loop is CASSFQTANYGYTF. The sequenced CDR3 bases are TGTGCCAGCAGTTTTCAGACAGCAAACTATGGC.

In this sample, this clone turned up many times. The read ends 3 residues shy of where the CDR3 ends; the end is completed using the germline J gene. This chain links TRBV20-1 with TRBJ2-1; D may be TRBD2 (6 bases). This CDR3 region has 13 residues. V lost 7 bases and J 1 base, leaving 11 bases between the germline ends. Germline V gene lookup returns CDR1 DFQATT and CDR2 SNEGSKA (reference sequence). CDR3 amino acids: CSGRERSYNEQFF. The CDR3 DNA, read in part, is TGCAGTGGGCGGGAACGTTCCTACAATGAG.

This clone has only a few counts. The missing CDR3 end, 3 residues past where the read stops, is filled in from the germline J gene. The genes are TRBV23-1 and TRBJ2-6; 7 bases align to TRBD1. TRBV23-1 is designated an ORF whose function remains uncertain. Trimming at V came to 0 bases and at J to 0 bases, leaving 5 bases not matched to a gene. The CDR3 loop spans 18 amino acids. CDR3 residues: CASSQSGTALSGANVLTF. CDR3 DNA, as far as it was read: TGCGCCAGCAGTCAATCGGGGACAGCCCTCTCTGGGGCCAACGTC.